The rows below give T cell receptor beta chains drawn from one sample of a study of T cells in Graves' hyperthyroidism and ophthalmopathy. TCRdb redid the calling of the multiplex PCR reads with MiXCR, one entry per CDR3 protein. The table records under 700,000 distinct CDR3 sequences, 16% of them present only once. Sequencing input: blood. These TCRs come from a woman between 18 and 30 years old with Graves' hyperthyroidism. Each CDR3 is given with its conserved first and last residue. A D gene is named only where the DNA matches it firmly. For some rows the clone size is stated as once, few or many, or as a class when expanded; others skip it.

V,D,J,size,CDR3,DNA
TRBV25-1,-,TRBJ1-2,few,CASSGGWNYGYTF,TGTGCCAGCAGTGGCGGATGGAACTATGGCTACACCTTC
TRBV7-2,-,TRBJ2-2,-,CASSFRQVNTGELFF,TGTGCCAGCAGCTTTAGACAGGTGAACACCGGGGAGCTGTTTTTT
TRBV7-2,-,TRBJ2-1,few,CASSLVEDFYNEQFF,TGTGCCAGCAGCTTAGTGGAGGATTTCTACAATGAGCAGTTCTTC
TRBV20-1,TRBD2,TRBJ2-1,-,CSASPLAGFSYNEQFF,TGCAGTGCGTCACCACTAGCGGGGTTCTCCTACAATGAGCAGTTCTTC
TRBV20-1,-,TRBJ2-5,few,CSAIPDIQETQYF,TGCAGTGCCATACCCGACATACAAGAGACCCAGTACTTC
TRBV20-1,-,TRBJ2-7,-,CSARETSRYEQYF,TGCAGTGCTAGGGAGACTAGTCGGTACGAGCAGTACTTC
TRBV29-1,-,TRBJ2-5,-,CSVEVGAWGETQYF,TGCAGCGTTGAAGTAGGGGCCTGGGGGGAGACCCAGTACTTC
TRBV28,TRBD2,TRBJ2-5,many,CASSPRLAGVGETQYF,TGTGCCAGCAGTCCGAGACTAGCGGGAGTCGGAGAGACCCAGTACTTC
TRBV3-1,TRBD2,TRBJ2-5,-,CASSQDFSVSGRGETQYF,TGTGCCAGCAGCCAAGATTTTTCAGTGAGCGGGAGGGGAGAGACCCAGTACTTC
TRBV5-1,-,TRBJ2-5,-,CASSATTLEGETQYF,TGCGCCAGCAGCGCTACCACCCTTGAGGGAGAGACCCAGTACTTC
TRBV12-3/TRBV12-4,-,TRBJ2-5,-,CASSFVRGGGRETQYF,TGTGCCAGCAGTTTCGTTCGGGGTGGGGGCAGGGAGACCCAGTACTTC
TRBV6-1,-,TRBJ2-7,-,CASSTIDLDEQYF,TGTGCCAGCAGTACGATTGATCTTGACGAGCAGTACTTC
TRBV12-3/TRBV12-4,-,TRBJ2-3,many,CASSLAGTTDTQYF,TGTGCCAGCAGTTTGGCCGGGACTACAGATACGCAGTATTTT